This entry features one T cell receptor beta chain sequence. Trimming removed 7 bases from V and 6 bases from J, with 10 bases in between. The germline CDR1 and CDR2 sequences are MNHEY and SMNVEV (reference sequence). The CDR3 is made up of 12 amino acids. Reverse transcription used roughly 0.45 to 1 ug RNA and random hexamers. Multiplex PCR with immunoSEQ amplified the TCR beta CDR3 across 54 Vbeta and 13 Jbeta. TCRdb reanalysed the immunoSEQ multiplex PCR reads using MiXCR and keeps one entry per CDR3 protein. Here the sample spans roughly 67,000 distinct CDR3 sequences, 85% to 95% being singletons. This sample is part of a study of CD8 T cells in Susac syndrome. TEMRA cells underwent FACS enrichment and CD8+ and CD4+ T cells underwent negative isolation.

Sequencing was done on a sample of CD8+ T cells from PBMCs. The TCR sequence derives from a human donor with multiple sclerosis. The V call is TRBV27, the J call TRBJ2-1; D is unclear. The CDR3 loop is CASKEVSNEQFF. The CDR3 DNA reads TGTGCCAGCAAAGAAGTGAGCAATGAGCAGTTCTTC.